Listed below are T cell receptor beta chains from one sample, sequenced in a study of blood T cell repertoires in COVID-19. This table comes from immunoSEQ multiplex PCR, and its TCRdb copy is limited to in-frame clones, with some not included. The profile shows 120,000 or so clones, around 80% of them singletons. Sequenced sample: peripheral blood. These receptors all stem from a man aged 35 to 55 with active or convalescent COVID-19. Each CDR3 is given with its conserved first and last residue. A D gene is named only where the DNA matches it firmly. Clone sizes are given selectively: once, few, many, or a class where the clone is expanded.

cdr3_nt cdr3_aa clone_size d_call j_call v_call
TGTGCCAGCAGCTTGGCGGCAGGGGGTGCTCCTGAAGCTTTCTTT CASSLAAGGAPEAFF NA TRBD1 TRBJ1-1 TRBV5-5
TGTGCCAGCAGCTTAAGGGGGCCTGGCAAAAACATTCAGTACTTC CASSLRGPGKNIQYF NA TRBD1 TRBJ2-4 TRBV11-3
TGTGCAAGTCGCCCCCGGAGGACGGGGGAGACCCAGTACTTC CASRPRRTGETQYF once NA TRBJ2-5 TRBV12-2
TGCGCCAGCAGCCCCCGGGACAGGGTCCCATTTATTACTAACTATGGCTACACCTTC CASSPRDRVPFITNYGYTF NA TRBD1 TRBJ1-2 TRBV5-1
TGTGCCAGCAGCTTAACGTTAGCGGGAGCGCGCGAGCAGTACTTC CASSLTLAGAREQYF NA TRBD2 TRBJ2-7 TRBV7-3
TGCGCCAGCAGCTTGATTAGCGGGATCACAGATACGCAGTATTTT CASSLISGITDTQYF NA TRBD2 TRBJ2-3 TRBV5-1
TGTGCCAGCAGTGAAGGAGTCATCCAATACTCCTATAATTCACCCCTCCACTTT CASSEGVIQYSYNSPLHF once NA TRBJ1-6 TRBV2
TGTGCCAGTAGTATGGGGCACTACGAGCAGTACTTC CASSMGHYEQYF once NA TRBJ2-7 TRBV19
TGCGCCAGCAGCTTGGCCGCCCCGGACATTCAGTACTTC CASSLAAPDIQYF NA NA TRBJ2-4 TRBV5-1
TGTGCCACCAGCAGTGCCGGACAGGGGGTTTCTGGCTACACCTTC CATSSAGQGVSGYTF NA TRBD1 TRBJ1-2 TRBV15
TGTGCCAGCAGCTCGGGTATATACAATGAGCAGTTCTTC CASSSGIYNEQFF many NA TRBJ2-1 TRBV7-3
TGTGCCAGCAGTAGCGGACGTGCGGATGAGCAGTTCTTC CASSSGRADEQFF NA NA TRBJ2-1 TRBV6-5
TGTGCCAGCAGCTTAGAGGGATCAGACTACTACAATGAGCAGTTCTTC CASSLEGSDYYNEQFF many NA TRBJ2-1 TRBV7-2
TGTGCCAGTACCACCCACCCCCCGACAGGAAAAGTTGGAAACACCATATATTTT CASTTHPPTGKVGNTIYF few NA TRBJ1-3 TRBV19
TGCGCCAGCCGTTCCGGGACAGACTATGGCTACACCTTC CASRSGTDYGYTF NA TRBD1 TRBJ1-2 TRBV5-1
TGTGCCAGCAGCCACCCCAACGAGCGGTGGGGAGGGGAGCTGTTTTTT CASSHPNERWGGELFF NA NA TRBJ2-2 TRBV14
TGCGCCAGCAGCCAAGAGAGTAGCGGGAGTTGGCAAGAGACCCAGTACTTC CASSQESSGSWQETQYF NA TRBD2 TRBJ2-5 TRBV4-1
TGTGCCAGCAGTTTATGGGGGACTAGCGGATCCAAGGGAAATGAGCAGTTCTTC CASSLWGTSGSKGNEQFF NA TRBD2 TRBJ2-1 TRBV28
TGTGCCAGCAAGTCGAGGATCTCACTATCAGCTTTCTTT CASKSRISLSAFF NA NA TRBJ1-1 TRBV6-5
TGTGCCAGCAGCCAAGAGACGCCAGGGTTCCGCGGCTACACCTTC CASSQETPGFRGYTF NA NA TRBJ1-2 TRBV14
TGCAGTGCTGACCGGGACACTGGCTACACCTTC CSADRDTGYTF NA NA TRBJ1-2 TRBV20-1
TGTGCCAGCAGCGTTAACAGGGATGGGACCCAGTACTTC CASSVNRDGTQYF few NA TRBJ2-5 TRBV9
TGTGCCTGGAGGCAGATCGCGGGGAGGTCTTTCTTT CAWRQIAGRSFF NA NA TRBJ1-1 TRBV30
TGTGCCAGCAGTTTAGGGGGCGGCACGGGTGGTAATTCACCCCTCCACTTT CASSLGGGTGGNSPLHF NA NA TRBJ1-6 TRBV28
TGTGCCAGCAGTACAGGGTTCACCCTACGTCAGCCCCAGCATTTT CASSTGFTLRQPQHF NA NA TRBJ1-5 TRBV6-5
TGTGCCAGTAGCAACAGGGGAAGAGGGCCGGACGAGCAGTACTTC CASSNRGRGPDEQYF NA TRBD1 TRBJ2-7 TRBV19
TGTGCCAGCAGTAGAGGGACAGGTCATAGGGGGCCCCAGCATTTT CASSRGTGHRGPQHF once TRBD1 TRBJ1-5 TRBV28
TGCGCCAGCAGACCCGGGAGCAATCAGCCCCAGCATTTT CASRPGSNQPQHF NA NA TRBJ1-5 TRBV5-1
TGTGCCAGCAACCCAACTGCAGAGACAGTCTATGGCTACACCTTC CASNPTAETVYGYTF many NA TRBJ1-2 TRBV9
TGTGCCAGCAGCTTACCCGACAGCTTCCAAGAGACCCAGTACTTC CASSLPDSFQETQYF NA NA TRBJ2-5 TRBV11-2
TGTGCCAGCAGTGAAGAGGGACAGGTCTCTAATGAAAAACTGTTTTTT CASSEEGQVSNEKLFF NA TRBD1 TRBJ1-4 TRBV2
TGTGCCAGCAGCTTCGACAGGACCCAGGCGGGCTACACCTTC CASSFDRTQAGYTF NA NA TRBJ1-2 TRBV11-3
TGTGCCAGCAGCCAAGCAGGGGGCCGGACCGGGGAGCTGTTTTTT CASSQAGGRTGELFF NA TRBD1 TRBJ2-2 TRBV3-1/TRBV3-2
TGTGCCAGCAGCCAAGATTGGCGGAGCTCCTACGAGCAGTACTTC CASSQDWRSSYEQYF NA NA TRBJ2-7 TRBV4-2
TGTGCCAGATCCACCGGGACTACTGAGACCCAGTACTTC CARSTGTTETQYF NA TRBD2 TRBJ2-5 TRBV2
TGTGCCACCAGCAGAAAACAGGGGGACACTGAAGCTTTCTTT CATSRKQGDTEAFF NA TRBD1 TRBJ1-1 TRBV15
TGCGCCAGCAGCCAAGACAGGGTGAACACTGAAGCTTTCTTT CASSQDRVNTEAFF NA NA TRBJ1-1 TRBV4-3
TGTGCCAGCAGATCCGACAGGGCGGTGGATGAGCAGTTCTTC CASRSDRAVDEQFF NA TRBD1 TRBJ2-1 TRBV6-5
TGCGCCAGCAGCCAAGATGCAGGGCCAAACTATCAGCCCCAGCATTTT CASSQDAGPNYQPQHF NA NA TRBJ1-5 TRBV4-3
TGTGCCAGCACCGGGTCTTCACTATATGGCTACACCTTC CASTGSSLYGYTF NA NA TRBJ1-2 TRBV6-5
TGTGCCAGCAGCTTAGATCCTGCTGAAGCTTTCTTT CASSLDPAEAFF NA NA TRBJ1-1 TRBV7-9
TGCAGCGCCGACAGGGGGCTCACTGAAGCTTTCTTT CSADRGLTEAFF NA TRBD1 TRBJ1-1 TRBV29-1
TGTGCCAGCAGCCAGGGCGGGCAGAGCAATCAGCCCCAGCATTTT CASSQGGQSNQPQHF few NA TRBJ1-5 TRBV3-1/TRBV3-2
TGTGCCAGCAGCTGGGCGGGGGGAGAGACCCAGTACTTC CASSWAGGETQYF NA TRBD2 TRBJ2-5 TRBV5-6
TGCGCCAGCAGCTTGGACAACTCTGGAAACACCATATATTTT CASSLDNSGNTIYF few NA TRBJ1-3 TRBV5-1
TGTGCCAGCAGCCTTAGATACTCGACACTTATTAGCAATCAGCCCCAGCATTTT CASSLRYSTLISNQPQHF once NA TRBJ1-5 TRBV27
TGTGCCATCAGTGAACGGGAAGATGAGACCCAGTACTTC CAISEREDETQYF NA NA TRBJ2-5 TRBV10-3
TGTGCCACCAGTGATTTTAACGAGCAGTACTTC CATSDFNEQYF NA NA TRBJ2-7 TRBV24-1
TGCAGCGTTGAAAGCCAGACAGGTTCTAACTATGGCTACACCTTC CSVESQTGSNYGYTF NA NA TRBJ1-2 TRBV29-1
TGCGCCAGCAGCCTAGGACTAGCGGGAGCGTTTAAGACCCAGTACTTC CASSLGLAGAFKTQYF NA TRBD2 TRBJ2-5 TRBV5-1
TGTGCCAGCAGTTCCGTGGGGGGGAACACTGAAGCTTTCTTT CASSSVGGNTEAFF few NA TRBJ1-1 TRBV28
TGTGCCAGTAGTAGAGCGGACAGGGTGGGCGAGCAGTACTTC CASSRADRVGEQYF NA TRBD1 TRBJ2-7 TRBV19